A selection of T cell receptor beta chains follows, all from one sample in a study of blood T cell repertoires in COVID-19. The table came from immunoSEQ multiplex PCR; TCRdb's copy has only in-frame clones and leaves some out. The profile shows about 210,000 clones, 75% to 85% of them singletons. Sequenced sample: peripheral blood. The receptors here all came from a man aged 35 to 55 who had recovered from COVID-19. Each CDR3 is given with its conserved first and last residue. D genes are given only for firm matches. Size tells how often a clone was seen (once, few, many) or the class of an expanded clone, and some rows leave it out.

D: -
V: TRBV15
size: once
J: TRBJ2-1
CDR3: CATSREGGEQFF
DNA: TGTGCCACCAGCAGGGAGGGCGGTGAGCAGTTCTTC

D: -
V: TRBV4-1
size: -
J: TRBJ1-4
CDR3: CASSQARFGGREKLFF
DNA: TGCGCCAGCAGCCAAGCCCGTTTCGGGGGGCGGGAAAAACTGTTTTTT

D: -
V: TRBV6-5
size: -
J: TRBJ2-1
CDR3: CASSTWVAGNEQFF
DNA: TGTGCCAGCAGCACCTGGGTCGCAGGCAATGAGCAGTTCTTC

D: -
V: TRBV11-2
size: -
J: TRBJ2-3
CDR3: CASSLLGAGSTDTQYF
DNA: TGTGCCAGCAGCCTCCTGGGAGCCGGTAGCACAGATACGCAGTATTTT

D: -
V: TRBV2
size: few
J: TRBJ2-2
CDR3: CASKPGYTGELFF
DNA: TGTGCCAGCAAGCCGGGGTACACCGGGGAGCTGTTTTTT

D: TRBD2
V: TRBV7-2
size: -
J: TRBJ2-7
CDR3: CASSLASGSYEQYF
DNA: TGTGCCAGCAGCTTAGCTAGCGGGAGTTACGAGCAGTACTTC

D: TRBD2
V: TRBV6-5
size: -
J: TRBJ2-3
CDR3: CASMGLAGGGDTQYF
DNA: TGTGCCAGCATGGGACTAGCGGGAGGTGGAGATACGCAGTATTTT

D: -
V: TRBV7-2
size: -
J: TRBJ1-2
CDR3: CASSPGPSYGYTF
DNA: TGTGCCAGCAGCCCAGGGCCATCTTATGGCTACACCTTC

D: -
V: TRBV6-2/TRBV6-3
size: -
J: TRBJ1-5
CDR3: CASSNGGAQHF
DNA: TGTGCCAGCAGTAACGGCGGGGCCCAGCATTTT

D: -
V: TRBV5-4
size: -
J: TRBJ2-3
CDR3: CASSLTTSDTDTQYF
DNA: TGTGCCAGCAGCTTGACCACCAGTGACACAGATACGCAGTATTTT

D: -
V: TRBV5-1
size: -
J: TRBJ2-1
CDR3: CASSLEVRGYGNEQFF
DNA: TGCGCCAGCAGCTTGGAGGTCAGGGGATACGGCAATGAGCAGTTCTTC

D: -
V: TRBV4-1
size: -
J: TRBJ1-5
CDR3: CASSPWGPVNQPQHF
DNA: TGCGCCAGCAGCCCCTGGGGGCCTGTCAATCAGCCCCAGCATTTT

D: -
V: TRBV2
size: -
J: TRBJ2-3
CDR3: CASGLWGTDTQYF
DNA: TGTGCCAGCGGGCTATGGGGCACAGATACGCAGTATTTT

D: TRBD1
V: TRBV11-2
size: once
J: TRBJ1-1
CDR3: CASSLRSRRQGASEAFF
DNA: TGTGCCAGCAGCTTAAGGAGTAGACGACAGGGGGCCTCTGAAGCTTTCTTT

D: TRBD1
V: TRBV5-4
size: -
J: TRBJ2-7
CDR3: CASSQAGQGWGEQYF
DNA: TGTGCCAGCAGCCAAGCCGGACAGGGGTGGGGCGAGCAGTACTTC

D: TRBD1
V: TRBV3-1/TRBV3-2
size: -
J: TRBJ2-7
CDR3: CARDDRGYEQYF
DNA: TGTGCCAGGGACGACAGGGGCTACGAGCAGTACTTC

D: TRBD1
V: TRBV5-4
size: -
J: TRBJ1-1
CDR3: CASSPTGVSMNTEAFF
DNA: TGTGCCAGCAGCCCGACAGGGGTGAGCATGAACACTGAAGCTTTCTTT

D: TRBD2
V: TRBV5-1
size: -
J: TRBJ2-1
CDR3: CASSLLAGVGNEQFF
DNA: TGCGCCAGCAGCCTCTTGGCGGGAGTGGGCAATGAGCAGTTCTTC

D: -
V: TRBV2
size: -
J: TRBJ2-3
CDR3: CASSGLTTSTDTQYF
DNA: TGTGCCAGCAGTGGATTGACTACCAGCACAGATACGCAGTATTTT

D: -
V: TRBV10-3
size: few
J: TRBJ2-1
CDR3: CAISELAGTANNEQFF
DNA: TGTGCCATCAGTGAGTTGGCCGGGACTGCTAACAATGAGCAGTTCTTC

D: -
V: TRBV2
size: -
J: TRBJ2-5
CDR3: CASSARGPETQYF
DNA: TGTGCCAGCAGTGCCCGTGGGCCAGAGACCCAGTACTTC

D: TRBD2
V: TRBV18
size: -
J: TRBJ2-1
CDR3: CASSSPGGANEQFF
DNA: TGTGCCAGCTCTTCGCCCGGGGGGGCCAATGAGCAGTTCTTC

D: TRBD1
V: TRBV7-9
size: -
J: TRBJ2-7
CDR3: CASARDRGESYEQYF
DNA: TGTGCCAGCGCCCGGGACAGGGGGGAATCCTACGAGCAGTACTTC

D: TRBD2
V: TRBV2
size: -
J: TRBJ2-1
CDR3: CASTSSSGYNEQFF
DNA: TGTGCCAGCACTTCTTCTAGCGGATACAATGAGCAGTTCTTC